These 7 T cell receptor beta chains were all obtained from the same sample, sequenced in a study of OX40 agonist ivuxolimab in advanced cancers. The library was obtained by the immunoSEQ multiplex PCR assay. TCRdb obtained this table from immuneACCESS and retained in-frame rearrangements with V and J assigned. These tables miss some clones; where compared with another copy, unresolved V genes account for less than half of the shortfall, and the remainder is unexplained. For this sample there are about 69,000 clones; roughly nine tenths appear just once. Roughly 4% of the sample belongs to the ten largest clones. The source was CD4+ or CD8+ T cells sorted from blood, collected in a trial of the OX40 agonist ivuxolimab. These receptors all stem from an adult with an advanced solid tumor such as melanoma, head and neck, liver or kidney cancer.

This chain connects TRBV6-9 to TRBJ2-1; D uncertain. The CDR3 runs to 12 residues. V was trimmed by 6 bases and J by 5 bases, leaving 8 bases between them. Germline CDR1 MNHGY, CDR2 SVAAGI. Here the CDR3 reads CASRDGHNEQFF. CDR3 DNA sequence: TGTGCCAGCAGGGACGGTCACAATGAGCAGTTCTTC.

The chain combines TRBV7-3 with TRBJ2-5; TRBD2 matches at 11 bases. CDR1 and CDR2 (germline): SGHTA, FQGTGA. The CDR3 loop spans 15 amino acids. V lost 5 bases, J lost 7 bases, and 9 bases stayed unmatched. CDR3 in DNA: TGTGCCAGCAGCGAAGACGGTAGCGGGAGGGGGACCCAGTACTTC. It codes for CASSEDGSGRGTQYF.

The rearrangement uses TRBV7-3 and TRBJ1-1; D remains unclear. The CDR3 loop spans 13 amino acids. V lost 7 bases, J lost 2 bases, and 11 bases lay in between. Per the germline V gene, CDR1 is SGHTA and CDR2 is FQGTGA. The CDR3: CASKLRGNTEAFF. DNA for the CDR3: TGTGCCAGCAAATTGCGGGGTAACACTGAAGCTTTCTTT.

This rearrangement joins TRBV6-6 to TRBJ2-1, with D uncertain. Germline-derived CDR1 and CDR2 are MNHNY and SVGAGI (reference sequence). This CDR3 region has 15 residues. V was pared by 5 bases and J by 9 bases, with 20 bases between. CDR3 nucleotides: TGTGCCAGCAGTCGGGCAGGCCCTAGTCAAGGTGAGCAGTTCTTC. It translates to CASSRAGPSQGEQFF.

The rearrangement joins TRBV29-1 to TRBJ1-2; 10 positions agree with TRBD1. This CDR3 contains 15 residues. CDR1 SQVTM and CDR2 ANQGSEA come from the germline V gene. J gave up 4 bases and V 7 bases, and 12 bases lay outside the gene matches. The CDR3 here is CSAVPTGGAFYGYTF. CDR3 sequence (DNA): TGCAGCGCAGTCCCGACAGGGGGCGCGTTCTATGGCTACACCTTC.

This clone showed up just once. V usage is TRBV27 and J usage is TRBJ1-2; the match to TRBD1 covers 7 bases. The CDR3 sequence is 15 residues long. CDR1 is MNHEY and CDR2 is SMNVEV in the germline V gene (reference sequence). With 8 bases clipped from V and 4 bases from J, the junction kept 13 bases outside the gene matches. The CDR3 bases are TGTGCCAGCCGCTCGATCGGACAGGTTCCCTATGGCTACACCTTC. Its translation: CASRSIGQVPYGYTF.

The gene calls are TRBV25-1 and TRBJ2-2, with D hard to call. Germline lookup yields CDR1 MGHDK and CDR2 SYGVNS. The CDR3 is 14 residues long. Trimming pared 2 bases from V and 1 base from J, leaving 5 bases between. The DNA for the CDR3 is TGTGCCAGCAGTGAAAACATGAACACCGGGGAGCTGTTTTTT. Translating gives CASSENMNTGELFF. The full variable domain, with the rest looked up from reference TRBV25-1 and TRBJ2-2, is EADIYQTPRYLVIGTGKKITLECSQTMGHDKMYWYQQDPGMELHLIHYSYGVNSTEKGDLSSESTVSRIRTEHFPLTLESARPSHTSQYLCASSENMNTGELFFGEGSRLTVL.